Listed below are T cell receptor beta chains from one sample, sequenced in a study of blood T cell repertoires in COVID-19. The table came from immunoSEQ multiplex PCR; TCRdb's copy has only in-frame clones and leaves some out. The table includes 250,000 or so clones, about 82% detected once. The sample was PBMCs or T cells enriched from blood (not recorded which). These receptors all stem from a woman in her 50s who had recovered from COVID-19. Both conserved end residues are part of each CDR3. Each record gives: D gene, V gene, J gene, clone size, CDR3 DNA, CDR3 protein. A D gene is named only where the DNA matches it firmly. Size tells how often a clone was seen (once, few, many) or the class of an expanded clone, and some rows leave it out.

D gene: TRBD1
V gene: TRBV5-1
J gene: TRBJ1-2
clone size: -
CDR3 DNA: TGCGCCAGCAGACCTGGACAGGGGGAGGGTGGCTACACCTTC
CDR3 protein: CASRPGQGEGGYTF

D gene: -
V gene: TRBV18
J gene: TRBJ1-5
clone size: once
CDR3 DNA: TGTGCCAGCTCACCCACGGACAGAAATCAGCCCCAGCATTTT
CDR3 protein: CASSPTDRNQPQHF

D gene: TRBD1
V gene: TRBV3-1/TRBV3-2
J gene: TRBJ1-2
clone size: -
CDR3 DNA: TGTGCCAGCAGCCAAGGGACAGGGGGATTGTTCAGTGGCTACACCTTC
CDR3 protein: CASSQGTGGLFSGYTF

D gene: TRBD1
V gene: TRBV5-1
J gene: TRBJ2-7
clone size: -
CDR3 DNA: TGCGCCAGCAGCCCTGGGACAGGGGTTTCTTACGAGCAGTACTTC
CDR3 protein: CASSPGTGVSYEQYF

D gene: TRBD2
V gene: TRBV5-1
J gene: TRBJ2-3
clone size: -
CDR3 DNA: TGCGCCAGCAGCTTACGAGAAGCGGGAGGCACAGATACGCAGTATTTT
CDR3 protein: CASSLREAGGTDTQYF

D gene: TRBD2
V gene: TRBV18
J gene: TRBJ2-7
clone size: -
CDR3 DNA: TGTGCCAGCTCACTTGGGACTAGCGTCTACGAGCAGTACTTC
CDR3 protein: CASSLGTSVYEQYF

D gene: -
V gene: TRBV29-1
J gene: TRBJ1-3
clone size: once
CDR3 DNA: TGCAGCGTTTCCTCCCTCCAGGGCTCTGGAAACACCATATATTTT
CDR3 protein: CSVSSLQGSGNTIYF

D gene: -
V gene: TRBV7-2
J gene: TRBJ2-7
clone size: -
CDR3 DNA: TGTGCCAGCAGCTTAGCCCCCCCGTCCTACGAGCAGTACTTC
CDR3 protein: CASSLAPPSYEQYF

D gene: TRBD2
V gene: TRBV19
J gene: TRBJ2-7
clone size: -
CDR3 DNA: TGTGCCAGTAGTTTCGGACTAGCTTCACCCTACGAGCAGTACTTC
CDR3 protein: CASSFGLASPYEQYF

D gene: TRBD1
V gene: TRBV4-3
J gene: TRBJ1-1
clone size: -
CDR3 DNA: TGCGCCAGCAGCCGACGGGACAGGGTATTCACTGAAGCTTTCTTT
CDR3 protein: CASSRRDRVFTEAFF

D gene: TRBD2
V gene: TRBV3-1/TRBV3-2
J gene: TRBJ2-1
clone size: -
CDR3 DNA: TGTGCCAGCAGCCCCTTAAAGTTCTGCGGGAGTGGTTTCGATGAGCAGTTCTTC
CDR3 protein: CASSPLKFCGSGFDEQFF

D gene: -
V gene: TRBV10-2
J gene: TRBJ1-2
clone size: -
CDR3 DNA: TGCGCCAGCAGTGAGAGCTCAAACAGGCTGCCTAACTATGGCTACACCTTC
CDR3 protein: CASSESSNRLPNYGYTF

D gene: TRBD1
V gene: TRBV30
J gene: TRBJ1-6
clone size: -
CDR3 DNA: TGTGCCTGCGGACAGGGAACCTTACCCCTCCACTTT
CDR3 protein: CACGQGTLPLHF

D gene: -
V gene: TRBV11-3
J gene: TRBJ1-3
clone size: -
CDR3 DNA: TGTGCCAGCAGGGTCGGAGGGACTGGAAACACCATATATTTT
CDR3 protein: CASRVGGTGNTIYF

D gene: TRBD1
V gene: TRBV10-3
J gene: TRBJ2-7
clone size: -
CDR3 DNA: TGTGCCATCAGTGGGACAGGGGGCTACGAGCAGTACTTC
CDR3 protein: CAISGTGGYEQYF

D gene: TRBD1
V gene: TRBV11-2
J gene: TRBJ1-1
clone size: -
CDR3 DNA: TGTGCCAGCAGCCCAGGGACAGGGGGCGGCACTGAAGCTTTCTTT
CDR3 protein: CASSPGTGGGTEAFF

D gene: TRBD1
V gene: TRBV5-1
J gene: TRBJ2-3
clone size: -
CDR3 DNA: TGCGCCAGCAGCTTTGGGGGACAGGGAACGACAGATACGCAGTATTTT
CDR3 protein: CASSFGGQGTTDTQYF

D gene: TRBD1
V gene: TRBV29-1
J gene: TRBJ1-2
clone size: -
CDR3 DNA: TGCAGCGTCGACAGATCCGGACAGGGGGCGGGAGGCTACACCTTC
CDR3 protein: CSVDRSGQGAGGYTF

D gene: -
V gene: TRBV27
J gene: TRBJ1-1
clone size: -
CDR3 DNA: TGTGCCAGCAGTTTAATTGGGCCAAACACTGAAGCTTTCTTT
CDR3 protein: CASSLIGPNTEAFF

D gene: -
V gene: TRBV29-1
J gene: TRBJ1-5
clone size: -
CDR3 DNA: TGCAGCGTGAGGGGGGGGAAGCGTCAGCCCCAGCATTTT
CDR3 protein: CSVRGGKRQPQHF

D gene: TRBD1
V gene: TRBV19
J gene: TRBJ1-4
clone size: once
CDR3 DNA: TGTGCCAGTAGTATAGTTACAGGGGGCAGGGCTGCAACTAATGAAAAACTGTTTTTT
CDR3 protein: CASSIVTGGRAATNEKLFF

D gene: -
V gene: TRBV12-3/TRBV12-4
J gene: TRBJ2-5
clone size: -
CDR3 DNA: TGTGCCAGCAGTCCTCGGGAGACCCAGTACTTC
CDR3 protein: CASSPRETQYF

D gene: -
V gene: TRBV5-1
J gene: TRBJ2-7
clone size: -
CDR3 DNA: TGCGCCAGCAGCTTTGGACTTGGTTCCTACGAGCAGTACTTC
CDR3 protein: CASSFGLGSYEQYF

D gene: -
V gene: TRBV10-3
J gene: TRBJ1-1
clone size: -
CDR3 DNA: TGTGCCATCAGTGGGAGGGGAAGAAACACTGAAGCTTTCTTT
CDR3 protein: CAISGRGRNTEAFF

D gene: TRBD1
V gene: TRBV18
J gene: TRBJ1-2
clone size: -
CDR3 DNA: TGTGCCAGCTCACCCCCACAGGGGAGAAGCTATGGCTACACCTTC
CDR3 protein: CASSPPQGRSYGYTF

D gene: -
V gene: TRBV6-2/TRBV6-3
J gene: TRBJ2-7
clone size: few
CDR3 DNA: TGTGCCAGCAGTCAACTAGACGGGCCCTACGAGCAGTACTTC
CDR3 protein: CASSQLDGPYEQYF

D gene: -
V gene: TRBV5-4
J gene: TRBJ2-7
clone size: -
CDR3 DNA: TGTGCCAGCAGCTCGACAGGCCTCTACGAGCAGTACTTC
CDR3 protein: CASSSTGLYEQYF

D gene: TRBD2
V gene: TRBV10-3
J gene: TRBJ2-1
clone size: -
CDR3 DNA: TGTGCCATCAGTGAGTTTAGTCTGGGACGCGGGGGTAATGAGCAGTTCTTC
CDR3 protein: CAISEFSLGRGGNEQFF

D gene: -
V gene: TRBV7-2
J gene: TRBJ2-7
clone size: few
CDR3 DNA: TGTGCCAGCAGCTTAGCATTGTCAACAGGGGAGCAGTACTTC
CDR3 protein: CASSLALSTGEQYF

D gene: -
V gene: TRBV6-5
J gene: TRBJ2-2
clone size: -
CDR3 DNA: TGTGCCAGCAGTTATACTCCCGTAAGAGGGGAGCTGTTTTTT
CDR3 protein: CASSYTPVRGELFF

D gene: -
V gene: TRBV7-2
J gene: TRBJ2-1
clone size: -
CDR3 DNA: TGTGCCAGCAGCTGGGATACTGGGACATCCTACAATGAGCAGTTCTTC
CDR3 protein: CASSWDTGTSYNEQFF

D gene: -
V gene: TRBV6-5
J gene: TRBJ2-5
clone size: -
CDR3 DNA: TGTGCCAGCAGTCGAGACACCGCGCAAGAGACCCAGTACTTC
CDR3 protein: CASSRDTAQETQYF

D gene: TRBD1
V gene: TRBV11-3
J gene: TRBJ2-1
clone size: -
CDR3 DNA: TGTGCCAGCAGATACGACAGGGGGCCCAACAATGAGCAGTTCTTC
CDR3 protein: CASRYDRGPNNEQFF

D gene: -
V gene: TRBV7-2
J gene: TRBJ1-2
clone size: once
CDR3 DNA: TGTGCCAGCAGCCCCCAATGGCTAGGGGTCTATGGCTACACCTTC
CDR3 protein: CASSPQWLGVYGYTF

D gene: TRBD1
V gene: TRBV5-1
J gene: TRBJ2-7
clone size: -
CDR3 DNA: TGCGCCAGCAGCACACAGGGACAGGCTGGGAGCGAGCAGTACTTC
CDR3 protein: CASSTQGQAGSEQYF

D gene: TRBD2
V gene: TRBV7-2
J gene: TRBJ2-1
clone size: -
CDR3 DNA: TGTGCCAGCAGCAGTCGGAGTAGCGGGAGGGCCAATGAGCAGTTCTTC
CDR3 protein: CASSSRSSGRANEQFF

D gene: TRBD2
V gene: TRBV18
J gene: TRBJ2-2
clone size: -
CDR3 DNA: TGTGCCAGCTCACCTTATGCGGGAGACGGGGAGCTGTTTTTT
CDR3 protein: CASSPYAGDGELFF

D gene: TRBD2
V gene: TRBV10-3
J gene: TRBJ2-1
clone size: -
CDR3 DNA: TGTGCCATCAGTTTCGAGATAGGCGGGAGCAATGAGCAGTTCTTC
CDR3 protein: CAISFEIGGSNEQFF